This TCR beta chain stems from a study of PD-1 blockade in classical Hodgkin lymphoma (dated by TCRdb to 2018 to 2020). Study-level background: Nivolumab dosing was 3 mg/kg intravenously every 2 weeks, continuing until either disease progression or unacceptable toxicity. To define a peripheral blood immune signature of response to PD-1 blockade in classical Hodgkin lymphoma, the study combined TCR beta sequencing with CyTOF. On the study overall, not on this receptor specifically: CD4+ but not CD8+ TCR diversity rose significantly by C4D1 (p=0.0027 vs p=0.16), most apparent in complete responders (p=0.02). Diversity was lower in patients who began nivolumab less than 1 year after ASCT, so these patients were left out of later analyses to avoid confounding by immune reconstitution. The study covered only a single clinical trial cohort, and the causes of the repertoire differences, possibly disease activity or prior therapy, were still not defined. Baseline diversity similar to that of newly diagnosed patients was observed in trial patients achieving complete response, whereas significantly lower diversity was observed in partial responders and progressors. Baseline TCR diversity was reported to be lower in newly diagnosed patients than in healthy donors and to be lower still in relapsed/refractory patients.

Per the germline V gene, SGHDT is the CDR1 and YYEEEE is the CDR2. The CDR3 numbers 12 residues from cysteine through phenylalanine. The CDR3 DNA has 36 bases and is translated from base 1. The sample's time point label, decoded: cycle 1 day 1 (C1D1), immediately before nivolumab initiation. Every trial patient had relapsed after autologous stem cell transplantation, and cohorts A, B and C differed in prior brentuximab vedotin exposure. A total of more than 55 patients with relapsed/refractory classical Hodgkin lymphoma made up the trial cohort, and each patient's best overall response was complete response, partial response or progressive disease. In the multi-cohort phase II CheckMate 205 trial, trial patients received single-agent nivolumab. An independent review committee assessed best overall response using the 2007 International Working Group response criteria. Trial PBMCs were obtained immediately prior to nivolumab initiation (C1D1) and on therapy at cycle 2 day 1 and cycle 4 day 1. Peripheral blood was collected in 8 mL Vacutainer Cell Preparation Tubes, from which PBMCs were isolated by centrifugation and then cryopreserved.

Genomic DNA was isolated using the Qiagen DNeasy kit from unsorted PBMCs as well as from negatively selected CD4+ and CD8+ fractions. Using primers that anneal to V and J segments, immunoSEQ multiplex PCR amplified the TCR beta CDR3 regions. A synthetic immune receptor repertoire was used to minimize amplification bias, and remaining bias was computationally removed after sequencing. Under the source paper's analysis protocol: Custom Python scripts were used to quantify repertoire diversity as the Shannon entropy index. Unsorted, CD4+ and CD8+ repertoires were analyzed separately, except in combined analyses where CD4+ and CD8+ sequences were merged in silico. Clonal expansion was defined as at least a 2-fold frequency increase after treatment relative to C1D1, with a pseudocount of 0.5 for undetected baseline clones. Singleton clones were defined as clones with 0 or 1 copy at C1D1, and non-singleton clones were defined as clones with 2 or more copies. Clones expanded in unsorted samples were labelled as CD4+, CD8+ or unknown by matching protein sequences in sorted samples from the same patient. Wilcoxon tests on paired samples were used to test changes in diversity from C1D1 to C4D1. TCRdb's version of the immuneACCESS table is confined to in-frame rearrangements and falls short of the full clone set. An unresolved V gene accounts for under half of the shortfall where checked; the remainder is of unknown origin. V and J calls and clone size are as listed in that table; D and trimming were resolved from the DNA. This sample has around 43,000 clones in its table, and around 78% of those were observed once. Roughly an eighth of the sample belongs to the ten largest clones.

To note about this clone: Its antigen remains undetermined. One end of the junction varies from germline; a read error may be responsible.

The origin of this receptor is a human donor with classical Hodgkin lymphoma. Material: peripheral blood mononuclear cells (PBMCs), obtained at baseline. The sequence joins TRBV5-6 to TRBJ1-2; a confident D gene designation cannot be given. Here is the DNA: TGTGCCAGCAGCCCTAGCAGGAATGGTTACACCTTC. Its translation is CASSPSRNGYTF.